The following is a TCR beta chain sequence with its context. Original processing notes: Reference gene primer amplification yielded estimated nucleated cell counts. Assay used: immunoSEQ multiplex PCR; TCRdb lists only in-frame clones, some missing. V, J and clone size are taken as reported in that table, and D and trimming were inferred from the DNA itself. The sample holds roughly 170,000 clones; approximately 87% are singletons and the top ten take less than 25%. The germline gives CDR1 MGHRA, CDR2 YSYEKL. Trimming cost V 6 bases and J 9 bases; bases outside gene matches: 14. The CDR3 covers 16 residues. These data originate in a study of blood T cell repertoires in COVID-19. Across the whole study: From the United States, Italy and Spain came samples of acute and convalescent COVID-19. Sample material is recorded as cDNA or gDNA derived from T cells, B-cell-depleted T cells, or PBMCs.

The chain uses TRBV4-1 and TRBJ2-1; 10 nucleotides align to TRBD1. This receptor was taken from a man between 65 and 85 years old with active or convalescent COVID-19. The sequenced material came from peripheral blood. CDR3 in amino acids: CASSNRDRGPGGEQFF. For the CDR3, the DNA is TGCGCCAGCAGTAACCGGGACAGGGGTCCTGGAGGTGAGCAGTTCTTC.